This entry describes one T cell receptor beta chain. Repertoires were generated with immunoSEQ multiplex PCR, while TCRdb's copy carries only in-frame clones and drops some. The sample records around 120,000 clones, 80% to 90% being singletons. This specimen comes from a study of T cell responses to AZD1222 COVID-19 vaccine. Per germline, CDR1 KGHSH and CDR2 LQKENI. CDR3 length: 14 residues. V was shortened by 5 bases and J by 1 base, with 11 bases between the two germline ends. J is TRBJ1-1 and V is TRBV18; D perhaps matches TRBD1 (6 bases). Sequenced here: peripheral blood, sampled on day 0 of AZD1222 vaccination. This TCR derives from an adult in good health. CDR3 DNA sequence: TGTGCCAGCTCAACTCAGACAGGGAACACTGAAGCTTTCTTT. It is translated as CASSTQTGNTEAFF.